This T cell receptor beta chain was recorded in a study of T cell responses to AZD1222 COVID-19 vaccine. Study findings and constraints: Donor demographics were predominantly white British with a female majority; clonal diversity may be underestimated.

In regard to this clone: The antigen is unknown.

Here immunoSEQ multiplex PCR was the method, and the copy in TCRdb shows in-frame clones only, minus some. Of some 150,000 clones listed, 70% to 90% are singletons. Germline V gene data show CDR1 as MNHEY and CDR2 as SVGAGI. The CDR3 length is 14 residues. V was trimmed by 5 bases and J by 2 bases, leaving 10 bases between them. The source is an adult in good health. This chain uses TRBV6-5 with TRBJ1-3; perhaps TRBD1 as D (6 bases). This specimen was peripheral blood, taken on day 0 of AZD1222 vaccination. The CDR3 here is CASSPGQTGNTIYF. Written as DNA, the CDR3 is TGTGCCAGCAGTCCCGGACAGACTGGAAACACCATATATTTT.